Each of the 30 T cell receptor beta chains below was sequenced from the same sample in a study of cytomegalovirus exposure and HLA in healthy donors. Sequencing was performed with immunoSEQ multiplex PCR; in TCRdb, only in-frame clones are kept and a portion is missing. This table holds about 110,000 clones, over 85% found once. The specimen sequenced was PBMCs. The receptor source for this set is a woman aged 18-29 years in good health and CMV-seronegative.

The V and J genes are TRBV5-1 and TRBJ2-1, with D hard to call. V was shortened by 8 bases and J by 0 bases, with 12 bases between the two germline ends. Germline V gene sequence: CDR1 SGHRS, CDR2 YFSETQ. CDR3 size: 14 residues. The CDR3 DNA is TGCGCCAGTCGCCTGTTCAGCTCCTACAATGAGCAGTTCTTC. Its protein is CASRLFSSYNEQFF.

The chain recombines TRBV28 with TRBJ2-3; 12 bases match TRBD2. Germline CDR1 is MDHEN and CDR2 is SYDVKM. V lost 4 bases, J lost 2 bases, and 10 bases stayed unmatched. There are 18 residues in the CDR3. The CDR3 loop is CASSSPPSGGGFTDTQYF. CDR3 sequence (DNA): TGTGCCAGCAGTTCACCTCCTAGCGGGGGGGGGTTCACAGATACGCAGTATTTT.

The V gene is TRBV5-1, the J gene TRBJ2-1, with 14 nucleotides matching TRBD2. Trimming removed 4 bases from V and 9 bases from J; junction bases left unmatched: 6. Germline V gene sequence: CDR1 SGHRS, CDR2 YFSETQ. This CDR3 comprises 15 residues. The CDR3 bases are TGCGCCAGCAGCACCGGGACTAGCGGGGGTAGTGAGCAGTTCTTC. Protein sequence: CASSTGTSGGSEQFF.

The chain uses TRBV6-5 and TRBJ1-1; tentatively, D is TRBD1 (6 bases). This CDR3 spans 15 amino acids. Germline CDR1 reads MNHEY; CDR2 reads SVGAGI. V was clipped by 0 bases and J by 2 bases, with 10 bases between them. CDR3 coding DNA: TGTGCCAGCAGTTACTCCCAGACAGGAAACACTGAAGCTTTCTTT. Translating it yields CASSYSQTGNTEAFF.

This clone showed up just once. This chain links TRBV7-6 with TRBJ2-7, with unresolved D. Germline lookup yields CDR1 SGHVS and CDR2 FNYEAQ. The CDR3 contains 13 residues. V was cut by 5 bases and J by 3 bases, with 11 bases left in between. This CDR3 is CASSLRRNYEQYF. CDR3 nucleotides: TGTGCCAGCAGCCTCAGAAGAAACTACGAGCAGTACTTC. The variable domain in full, completed from reference TRBV7-6 and TRBJ2-7, reads GAGVSQSPRYKVTKRGQDVALRCDPISGHVSLYWYRQALGQGPEFLTYFNYEAQQDKSGLPNDRFSAERPEGSISTLTIQRTEQRDSAMYRCASSLRRNYEQYFGPGTRLTVT.

This clone was counted a single time. This chain connects TRBV28 to TRBJ2-2, with D perhaps matching TRBD1 (6 bases). The V gene's germline CDR1 is MDHEN and CDR2 SYDVKM. V was pared by 6 bases and J by 4 bases, with 9 bases between. The CDR3 is made up of 13 amino acids. CDR3 residues: CASRRTATGELFF. The CDR3 DNA is TGTGCCAGCAGGCGGACAGCCACCGGGGAGCTGTTTTTT.

This clone was observed once. The chain combines TRBV5-1 with TRBJ2-3; 15 bases fit TRBD2. CDR1 and CDR2 (germline): SGHRS, YFSETQ. The length of the CDR3 is 18 residues. The junction had 8 bases not matched to a gene; V was cut back by 0 bases and J by 6 bases. CDR3 sequence (DNA): TGCGCCAGCAGCTTGGCGGGGACTAGCGGGGGGAGGTCCGATACGCAGTATTTT. This gives the protein CASSLAGTSGGRSDTQYF.

The V gene is TRBV5-6, the J gene TRBJ2-4; 9 bases align to TRBD1. CDR1 and CDR2 from the germline V gene are SGHDT and YYEEEE. The CDR3 totals 19 residues. Losses at the gene ends were 6 bases for V and 0 bases for J; bases not matched to a gene: 16. DNA of the CDR3: TGTGCCAGCACCAAGATAGGGGACAGGGCAATTTTAGCCAAAAACATTCAGTACTTC. This encodes CASTKIGDRAILAKNIQYF.

The chain couples TRBV5-4 to TRBJ2-7; 9 bases are a match to TRBD1. V shed 0 bases and J 3 bases; nucleotides not matched to a gene: 4. The CDR3 extends over 15 amino acids. CDR1 and CDR2 (germline): SGHNT, YYREEE (reference sequence). DNA of the CDR3: TGTGCCAGCAGCTTGGCTCGGGACAGGGTCTACGAGCAGTACTTC. Translating gives CASSLARDRVYEQYF. The entire variable domain, with the rest obtained from reference TRBV5-4 and TRBJ2-7, is as follows: ETGVTQSPTHLIKTRGQQVTLRCSSQSGHNTVSWYQQALGQGPQFIFQYYREEENGRGNFPPRFSGLQFPNYSSELNVNALELDDSALYLCASSLARDRVYEQYFGPGTRLTVT.

The chain combines TRBV7-2 with TRBJ2-5; 12 nucleotides line up with TRBD2. Germline V lookup: CDR1 SGHTA, CDR2 FQGNSA. This CDR3 has 16 amino acids. J gave up 1 base and V 5 bases, and 5 bases lay outside the gene matches. The CDR3 here is CASSVTSGGPQETQYF. The CDR3, as DNA: TGTGCCAGCAGCGTTACTAGCGGGGGGCCCCAAGAGACCCAGTACTTC.

This clone was seen more than once but under ten times. The chain recombines TRBV5-5 with TRBJ2-7; tentative D call: TRBD2 (6 bases). This CDR3 spans 15 amino acids. With 4 bases removed from V and 4 bases from J, the gap between germline ends came to 18 bases. The germline CDR1 and CDR2 sequences are SGHKS and YYEKEE (reference sequence). DNA of the CDR3: TGTGCCAGCAGCCCACAACCATCGGGGGAATACGAGCAGTACTTC. As protein: CASSPQPSGEYEQYF. Complete variable domain (other parts from reference TRBV5-5 and TRBJ2-7): DAGVTQSPTHLIKTRGQQVTLRCSPISGHKSVSWYQQVLGQGPQFIFQYYEKEERGRGNFPDRFSARQFPNYSSELNVNALLLGDSALYLCASSPQPSGEYEQYFGPGTRLTVT.

The chain combines TRBV5-1 with TRBJ2-1; tentative D call: TRBD1 (5 bases). In germline, CDR1 is SGHRS, CDR2 YFSETQ. V was clipped by 1 base and J by 2 bases, with 10 bases between them. The CDR3 covers 15 residues. The CDR3 nucleotides are TGCGCCAGCAGCTTGCCCAGGGTCCCCTACAATGAGCAGTTCTTC. This sequence encodes CASSLPRVPYNEQFF.

V is TRBV11-2 and J is TRBJ1-1; D unclear. V was clipped by 8 bases and J by 2 bases, with 15 bases between them. The CDR3 covers 14 residues. Germline CDR1 SGHAT, CDR2 FQNNGV. The CDR3, as DNA: TGTGCCAGCGGTGTTAGAGGGCACAACACTGAAGCTTTCTTT. This sequence encodes CASGVRGHNTEAFF.

The V call is TRBV6-1, the J call TRBJ1-4, with D uncertain. Germline assignment: CDR1 MNHNS and CDR2 SASEGT. Trimming pared 2 bases from V and 5 bases from J, leaving 9 bases between. CDR3 length: 14 residues. CDR3 nucleotides: TGTGCCAGCAGTGAATACGGGAAGAATGAAAAACTGTTTTTT. It yields the protein CASSEYGKNEKLFF.

The gene calls are TRBV4-1 and TRBJ1-4; maybe TRBD1 (5 bases). CDR1 is MGHRA and CDR2 is YSYEKL in the germline V gene. The CDR3 loop spans 17 amino acids. Trimming pared 1 base from V and 4 bases from J, leaving 16 bases between. The CDR3 loop is CASSQASLRVINEKLFF. CDR3 DNA sequence: TGCGCCAGCAGCCAAGCTAGTCTCAGGGTTATTAATGAAAAACTGTTTTTT.

The chain uses TRBV6-5 and TRBJ1-1; 8 nucleotides line up with TRBD1. CDR1 is MNHEY, CDR2 SVGAGI, per germline. This CDR3 has 12 residues. Losses at the gene ends were 6 bases for V and 7 bases for J; bases not matched to a gene: 4. The CDR3 region is CASSPTGDEAFF. The CDR3 DNA reads TGTGCCAGCAGCCCGACAGGGGATGAAGCTTTCTTT.

This chain links TRBV18 with TRBJ2-1; 10 nucleotides agree with TRBD2. The V gene's germline CDR1 is KGHSH and CDR2 LQKENI. The V and J ends lost 3 bases and 4 bases, in that order; junction bases with no gene match: 12. The CDR3 runs to 18 residues. CDR3 in DNA: TGTGCCAGCTCACCGCAGGGGATAGCGGGAGGCCGTTACAATGAGCAGTTCTTC. As protein: CASSPQGIAGGRYNEQFF.

V is TRBV6-5 and J is TRBJ1-2; D is possibly TRBD1 (5 bases). The CDR3 is 15 residues long. The V end lost 5 bases, the J end lost 0 bases, and 13 bases lay between the germline ends. CDR1 is MNHEY, CDR2 SVGAGI, per germline. The CDR3 sequence is CASSHDRRPNYGYTF. The CDR3, as DNA: TGTGCCAGCAGTCATGACAGAAGACCTAACTATGGCTACACCTTC.

The CDR3 sequence is CASSLAGGKREVYEQYF. The CDR3 DNA reads as TGCGCCAGCAGCTTGGCCGGGGGAAAGCGGGAGGTCTACGAGCAGTACTTC. The rearrangement joins TRBV5-1 to TRBJ2-7; 9 bases match TRBD2. Germline CDR1 SGHRS, CDR2 YFSETQ. V dropped 0 bases and J dropped 3; count of bases not matched to a gene: 10. This CDR3 is 17 amino acids long.

The chain links TRBV29-1 to TRBJ2-7; TRBD1 matches at 9 bases. The V and J ends lost 2 bases and 5 bases, in that order; junction bases with no gene match: 4. The length of the CDR3 is 13 residues. CDR1 and CDR2 from the germline V gene are SQVTM and ANQGSEA. In DNA form, the CDR3 reads TGCAGCGTTGAAAGACAGGGGGAAGACGAGCAGTACTTC. Protein: CSVERQGEDEQYF.

V gene TRBV4-2 combines with J gene TRBJ1-2, with D hard to call. Per the germline V gene, CDR1 is LGHNA and CDR2 is YNFKEQ. The CDR3 spans 11 residues. The V end was cut by 4 bases, the J end by 3 bases, with 3 bases between. The CDR3 nucleotides read TGTGCCAGCAGCCCCTACTATGGCTACACCTTC. This gives the protein CASSPYYGYTF.

CDR3 sequence (DNA): TGTGCCAGCAGCCGGGGGCTAGCGGTTTGGGATGAGCAGTTCTTC. Protein: CASSRGLAVWDEQFF. The chain couples TRBV14 to TRBJ2-1; TRBD2 might be the D (7 bases). The CDR3 is 15 amino acids. V was trimmed by 4 bases and J by 8 bases, leaving 18 bases between them. CDR1 and CDR2 (germline): SGHDN, FVKESK.

This chain joins TRBV30 and TRBJ2-3; tentative D call: TRBD1 (6 bases). Trimming pared 7 bases from V and 5 bases from J, leaving 22 bases between. Germline CDR1 is GTSNPN and CDR2 is SVGIG (reference sequence). The CDR3 consists of 15 residues. The CDR3 coding sequence is TGTGCCTTCTCACTCACAGGGTTTCGTGGAGATACGCAGTATTTT. It specifies CAFSLTGFRGDTQYF.

CDR3 loop: CASSLSGEEDEKLFF. In DNA, the CDR3 is TGCGCCAGCAGCCTTAGCGGGGAGGAGGATGAAAAACTGTTTTTT. The rearrangement links TRBV4-1 to TRBJ1-4; D is uncertain. V was pared by 4 bases and J by 6 bases, with 15 bases between. The CDR3 runs 15 residues. The germline gives CDR1 MGHRA, CDR2 YSYEKL.

The rearrangement links TRBV2 to TRBJ1-2, with unresolved D. Germline CDR1 reads SNHLY; CDR2 reads FYNNEI. V was pared by 7 bases and J by 0 bases, with 9 bases between. This CDR3 has 13 residues. The CDR3, as DNA: TGTGCCAGCAATGTCAGGTCTAACTATGGCTACACCTTC. It translates to CASNVRSNYGYTF. Full variable domain (outside the CDR3, taken from reference TRBV2 and TRBJ1-2): EPEVTQTPSHQVTQMGQEVILRCVPISNHLYFYWYRQILGQKVEFLVSFYNNEISEKSEIFDDQFSVERPDGSNFTLKIRSTKLEDSAMYFCASNVRSNYGYTFGSGTRLTVV.

V usage is TRBV11-1 and J usage is TRBJ1-1, with unresolved D. CDR3 length equals 14 residues. Per the germline V gene, CDR1 is SGHAT and CDR2 is FQDESV (reference sequence). V was pared by 1 base and J by 1 base, with 7 bases between. CDR3 sequence (DNA): TGTGCCAGCAGCTTAGGTCTCAGGAACACTGAAGCTTTCTTT. It yields the protein CASSLGLRNTEAFF.

This chain uses TRBV27 with TRBJ2-7, with D perhaps matching TRBD2 (5 bases). The CDR3 has 14 amino acids. In germline, CDR1 is MNHEY, CDR2 SMNVEV (reference sequence). V lost 1 base to trimming and J lost 2 bases, with 9 bases between them. The CDR3 reads CASSLFAGAYEQYF. The CDR3, as DNA: TGTGCCAGCAGTTTATTCGCGGGCGCCTACGAGCAGTACTTC.

This chain links TRBV28 with TRBJ2-3, with 7 bases matching TRBD1. CDR1 and CDR2 from the germline V gene are MDHEN and SYDVKM. V shed 7 bases and J 0 bases; nucleotides not matched to a gene: 4. The CDR3 runs 14 residues. The CDR3 sequence: CASTRDSSTDTQYF. The CDR3 DNA reads as TGTGCCAGCACTCGGGACAGTAGCACAGATACGCAGTATTTT.

The chain uses TRBV2 and TRBJ1-1, with D possibly being TRBD1 (5 bases). CDR1 SNHLY and CDR2 FYNNEI come from the germline V gene. V was pared by 1 base and J by 0 bases, with 15 bases between. CDR3 length: 17 amino acids. This CDR3 reads CASSEVWPPGMNTEAFF. The CDR3 DNA reads as TGTGCCAGCAGTGAAGTCTGGCCCCCAGGGATGAACACTGAAGCTTTCTTT.

The genes are TRBV7-2 and TRBJ2-3; the match to TRBD2 covers 7 bases. The CDR3 loop spans 13 amino acids. Trimming took 9 bases from V and 4 from J; bases not matched to a gene: 7. Germline V gives CDR1 SGHTA, CDR2 FQGNSA. The CDR3 nucleotides are TGTGCCAGATCCTGGGGAGGGGCAGATACGCAGTATTTT. This sequence encodes CARSWGGADTQYF.